This TCR beta chain was recorded in a study of blood T cell repertoires in COVID-19. In germline, CDR1 is SGHRS, CDR2 YFSETQ. Deletions cut 4 bases from V and 2 bases from J, with 7 bases between. The CDR3 extends over 14 amino acids. Produced via immunoSEQ multiplex PCR; TCRdb's table is partial and in-frame only. The sample includes approximately 93,000 clones, more than 75% of them seen just once. The sequence came from a human donor in a cohort sampled during active COVID-19. The chain uses TRBV5-1 and TRBJ1-6; D might be TRBD1 (5 bases). The sequenced material came from peripheral blood. CDR3 in amino acids: CASSGAAYNSPLHF. The CDR3 nucleotides read TGCGCCAGCAGCGGGGCAGCCTATAATTCACCCCTCCACTTT. Combining the CDR3 with reference TRBV5-1 and TRBJ1-6 gives the whole variable domain KAGVTQTPRYLIKTRGQQVTLSCSPISGHRSVSWYQQTPGQGLQFLFEYFSETQRNKGNFPGRFSGRQFSNSRSEMNVSTLELGDSALYLCASSGAAYNSPLHFGNGTRLTVT.